What follows is one T cell receptor (beta chain) and its context. Its target is unknown. This entry is derived from a study of circulating CD8 cells and anti-PD-1 response in melanoma. The overall study: Response groups: complete/partial responders versus stable/progressive non-responders.

Sorting of live CD3+CD8+TCRalphabeta+ cells by PD-1 and/or TIGIT gave four subsets. The CDR3 loop spans 13 amino acids. The germline V gene encodes CDR1 LNHDA and CDR2 SQIVND (reference sequence). Each library started from roughly 15 ng of total RNA using the QIAseq Immune Repertoire TCR panel. TCRdb re-called the reads with MiXCR, one entry per CDR3 protein. The data contain around 310 distinct CDR3 sequences, about 4.5% of them singletons. Findings and limits, study-wide: TIGIT repertoires were least diverse, DNEG repertoires most diverse. Published repertoire comparisons used only baseline and M1 samples.

The starting material was CD8+ T cells from PBMCs, obtained at baseline or after one month of anti-PD-1 therapy (not recorded which). This sequence was found in a human donor with melanoma. The chain carries TRBV19 and TRBJ2-7; TRBD1 matches at 10 bases. CDR3 DNA: TGTGCGATCAGCCCGGGACAGGGGTACAAGCAGTACTTC. Protein sequence: CAISPGQGYKQYF.